This T cell receptor beta chain came from a study of blood T cell repertoires in COVID-19. Study-level information: Sites across the United States, Italy and Spain contributed samples from acute and convalescent COVID-19. Nucleic acid was either cDNA or gDNA, and it came from T cells, B-cell-depleted T cells, or PBMCs.

Trimming shortened V by 3 bases and J by 1 base, and 13 bases separated the two germline ends. Germline V lookup: CDR1 LNHDA, CDR2 SQIVND (reference sequence). This CDR3 is built from 17 residues. Original processing notes: Cell counts per sample came from amplifying reference gene primers. Method: immunoSEQ multiplex PCR; TCRdb's copy keeps in-frame clones and lacks some. The V and J calls and the clone size are those of that table, but D and trimming were determined from the DNA. Seen here are roughly 100,000 clones, about nine tenths observed once, and the top ten hold 4% to 4.5%. This rearrangement joins TRBV19 to TRBJ2-6, with D perhaps TRBD2 (7 bases). The source is a man aged 18 to 29 with acute or convalescent COVID-19. Sequenced sample: peripheral blood. CDR3 nucleotide sequence: TGTGCCAGTAGTATTACCAAGGGGGGGTCTGGGGCCAACGTCCTGACTTTC. Its translation: CASSITKGGSGANVLTF.